This section outlines one TCR beta chain sequence together with its context. Its antigen is still unknown. The length of the CDR3 is 12 residues. V shed 8 bases, J shed 6 bases, and the junction held 8 bases outside the gene matches. Germline V gene data show CDR1 as DFQATT and CDR2 as SNEGSKA (reference sequence). From the second PCR step, alpha and beta chains were amplified apart. The sample is drawn from a study of naive and memory T cell subsets. Findings and caveats of the study: A few larger clonotypes appeared in naive repertoires, especially CD8, possibly memory cells re-expressing CD45RA.

Both TRBC1 and TRBC2 were covered by a beta constant-region primer of two equimolar oligonucleotides. Ligated cDNA was amplified by four rounds of PCR with nested alpha and beta constant-region primers and SP2. MiXCR, applied by TCRdb to the UMI-ligation and nested PCR reads, yields one record per CDR3 protein. The data show approximately 150,000 distinct CDR3 sequences, more than 15% seen once. The receptor was derived from a human donor in good health. V usage is TRBV20-1 and J usage is TRBJ1-1, with TRBD1 matching over 8 bases. The sequenced material came from naive CD8+ T cells from blood. CDR3 sequence reads: CSKDRAVSEAFF. The CDR3 DNA sequence: TGCAGTAAGGACAGGGCAGTTTCTGAAGCTTTCTTT.